The rows below give T cell receptor beta chains drawn from one sample of a study of cytomegalovirus exposure and HLA in healthy donors. Using immunoSEQ multiplex PCR, the repertoire was profiled, and TCRdb retains in-frame clones only, with some absent. Here the sample spans 170,000 or so clones, approximately 84% being singletons. The sequencing input was PBMCs. These receptors were taken from a woman aged 18-29 years in good health and CMV-seropositive. Both conserved end residues are part of each CDR3. A D gene is named only where the DNA matches it firmly. A clone size is listed for some rows: how often the clone was seen (once, few, many), or a class if it is expanded.

v_call,cdr3_length,clone_size,j_call,d_call,cdr3_nt,cdr3_aa
TRBV7-8,16,few,TRBJ1-5,TRBD1,TGTGCCAGCAGCTCCGGACAGGGATGGAGCAATCAGCCCCAGCATTTT,CASSSGQGWSNQPQHF
TRBV27,15,few,TRBJ1-2,NA,TGTGCCAGCAGTTTTCGAGAACAGGGTGGCTATGGCTACACCTTC,CASSFREQGGYGYTF
TRBV6-5,15,NA,TRBJ2-2,TRBD2,TGTGCCAGCAGTGTGACTAGCGGGGACACCGGGGAGCTGTTTTTT,CASSVTSGDTGELFF
TRBV5-4,15,NA,TRBJ1-1,NA,TGTGCCAGCAGCTTTCAGGGAGGTCTGGGAAATGGAGCTTTCTTT,CASSFQGGLGNGAFF
TRBV7-8,15,NA,TRBJ2-3,TRBD2,TGTGCCAGCAGAGCGCGGGGGGGCGGGTCAGATACGCAGTATTTT,CASRARGGGSDTQYF
TRBV29-1,12,NA,TRBJ2-7,TRBD1,TGCAGCGTTGCACAGGGGATCTACGAGCAGTACTTC,CSVAQGIYEQYF
TRBV7-2,19,NA,TRBJ2-7,TRBD1,TGTGCCAGCAGCTTAGTCCGGTGGTTGGGGACAGGGGTCTCCTACGAGCAGTACTTC,CASSLVRWLGTGVSYEQYF
TRBV5-4,16,NA,TRBJ2-7,TRBD1,TGTGCCAGCAGCCCCAAGGACCGACAGGGAGTACACGAGCAGTACTTC,CASSPKDRQGVHEQYF
TRBV19,13,NA,TRBJ1-5,TRBD1,TGTGCCACCTCAGGGGGCCGGGCTCAGCCCCAGCATTTT,CATSGGRAQPQHF
TRBV5-6,11,few,TRBJ1-1,TRBD1,TGTGCCAGCAGCTGGGGACAGGAGGCTTTCTTT,CASSWGQEAFF
TRBV7-3,13,NA,TRBJ2-7,TRBD1,TGTGCCAGCAGCGAGGGACAGGGACTCGAGCAGTACTTC,CASSEGQGLEQYF
TRBV2,13,NA,TRBJ1-1,TRBD1,TGTGCCACCCTTACTACAGGGGCGGTTGAAGCTTTCTTT,CATLTTGAVEAFF
TRBV7-3,14,NA,TRBJ1-1,TRBD1,TGTGCCAGCAGCAGGGCCTCCGGGACAGTTGAAGCTTTCTTT,CASSRASGTVEAFF
TRBV7-8,12,NA,TRBJ1-2,NA,TGTGCCAGCAGCCCCGGGTGGAAGGGCTACACCTTC,CASSPGWKGYTF
TRBV7-7,15,NA,TRBJ2-7,TRBD2,TGTGCCAGCAGCCCAAGGCGGGGGGGCAGCGACGAGCAGTACTTC,CASSPRRGGSDEQYF
TRBV13,14,NA,TRBJ1-2,NA,TGTGCCAGCAGCTTAGGCCTCGGGGTGGGCGGCTACACCTTC,CASSLGLGVGGYTF
TRBV2,12,NA,TRBJ2-5,NA,TGTGCCAGCATGAGCCTCGTCGAGACCCAGTACTTC,CASMSLVETQYF
TRBV27,15,NA,TRBJ1-5,NA,TGTGCCAGCAGTTTAATCCCGTTTAGCAATCAGCCCCAGCATTTT,CASSLIPFSNQPQHF
TRBV6-5,14,NA,TRBJ1-2,NA,TGTGCCAGCAGTTACGACGGGGGAAGCTATGGCTACACCTTC,CASSYDGGSYGYTF
TRBV14,14,many,TRBJ1-6,NA,TGTGCCAGCAGCCAAGGACAGCTCAATTCACCCCTCCACTTT,CASSQGQLNSPLHF
TRBV5-5,16,NA,TRBJ1-5,TRBD1,TGTGCCAGCAGCCCGGGACAGGGGGTTGGCAATCAGCCCCAGCATTTT,CASSPGQGVGNQPQHF
TRBV11-2,15,NA,TRBJ2-7,NA,TGTGCCAGCAGCTTAGAAACAGGGTTTGTCAGCGAGCAGTACTTC,CASSLETGFVSEQYF